This T cell receptor beta chain came from a study of blood T cell repertoires in COVID-19. About the study: Material from acute and convalescent COVID-19 was sourced from the United States, Italy and Spain. Sources were T cells, B-cell-depleted T cells, or PBMCs; the material itself was cDNA or gDNA.

Looked up from germline, CDR1 is SGHTA and CDR2 is FQGNSA. The length of the CDR3 is 15 residues. A remark on this clone: An end of the junction differs from the germline gene, which may be a read error.

Authors' analysis steps: Amplification of reference gene primers provided the estimated nucleated cell counts. Repertoires were generated with immunoSEQ multiplex PCR, while TCRdb's copy carries only in-frame clones and drops some. That table supplies the V and J calls and clone size; D and trimming were determined from the DNA. The sample includes 180,000 or so clones, about 81% seen only once; the top ten take 8.4%. The sequenced material came from peripheral blood. The TCR was taken from a woman between 65 and 79 years old with acute or convalescent COVID-19. The J gene is TRBJ2-3, the V gene TRBV7-2, with 12 positions matching TRBD2. The CDR3: CASSLAGGHTDTQYF. Here the CDR3 DNA reads TGTGCCAGCAGCCTAGCGGGGGGGCACACAGATACGCAGTATTTT. The full variable domain, rest sourced from reference TRBV7-2 and TRBJ2-3, is GAGVSQSPSNKVTEKGKDVELRCDPISGHTALYWYRQSLGQGLEFLIYFQGNSAPDKSGLPSDRFSAERTGGSVSTLTIQRTQQEDSAVYLCASSLAGGHTDTQYFGPGTRLTVL.